Presented here are 16 T cell receptor beta chains from one specimen sequenced in a study of blood T cells in healthy people across ages (dated by TCRdb to 2014 to 2015). The method was 5' RACE. Sequencing was performed on an Illumina HiSeq 2500. A second roughly 6 to 12 cycle PCR used a sample-barcoded 5' primer and a J-beta primer mix. Using fastp at Q25 and MiXCR, TCRdb reprocessed the public reads and kept productive beta chains. Each CDR3 protein gets just one entry, which takes the most common genes and DNA from the rows behind it. This sample has fewer than 900,000 distinct CDR3 sequences in its table, and roughly 40% of those were observed once. 13% of the sample comes from the top ten. Sequencing was carried out using blood. The origin of the receptors is a man between 18 and 35 years old in good health.

This clonotype was observed at least ten times. This rearrangement joins TRBV7-2 to TRBJ2-3; weak D call: TRBD2 (7 bases). Germline V gene data show CDR1 as SGHTA and CDR2 as FQGNSA. With 5 bases removed from V and 4 bases from J, the gap between germline ends came to 16 bases. The CDR3 runs 15 residues. The CDR3 nucleotides read TGTGCCAGCAGCGGGGGGAGGGGGAGGGCAGATACGCAGTATTTT. It encodes CASSGGRGRADTQYF.

The V and J genes are TRBV11-2 and TRBJ2-5, with D maybe TRBD1 (5 bases). Trimming removed 2 bases from V and 4 bases from J, with 11 bases in between. There are 14 residues in the CDR3. Germline values: CDR1 SGHAT, CDR2 FQNNGV. In DNA, the CDR3 is TGTGCCAGCAGCTTATTGGGGCTCGGAGAGACCCAGTACTTC. This gives the protein CASSLLGLGETQYF. The complete variable domain, with remaining parts taken from reference TRBV11-2 and TRBJ2-5, reads EAGVAQSPRYKIIEKRQSVAFWCNPISGHATLYWYQQILGQGPKLLIQFQNNGVVDDSQLPKDRFSAERLKGVDSTLKIQPAKLEDSAVYLCASSLLGLGETQYFGPGTRLLVL.

The chain is built from TRBV4-1 and TRBJ2-1; 7 bases agree with TRBD1. The CDR3 runs 16 residues. The ends lost 0 bases at V and 8 bases at J; junction bases unmatched: 10. CDR1 and CDR2 (germline): MGHRA, YSYEKL. In DNA, the CDR3 is TGCGCCAGCAGCCAAGATCGCACAGGGGAAGGCGATGAGCAGTTCTTC. This sequence encodes CASSQDRTGEGDEQFF.

V is TRBV20-1 and J is TRBJ2-7; 10 positions match TRBD1. CDR1 is DFQATT, CDR2 SNEGSKA, per germline (reference sequence). The ends lost 7 bases at V and 7 bases at J; junction bases unmatched: 13. The CDR3 has 14 residues. As DNA, the CDR3 is TGCAGTGACGTGTTGGACAGGGGGGACAATGAGCAGTACTTC. It specifies CSDVLDRGDNEQYF.

The genes are TRBV12-3 or TRBV12-4 and TRBJ1-6, with D unclear. This CDR3 has 16 amino acids. The V gene lost 6 bases and the J gene lost 0 bases, with 12 bases spanning the gap. This CDR3 reads CASSPGKRSYNSPLHF. DNA for the CDR3: TGTGCCAGCAGCCCCGGCAAGCGCTCCTATAATTCACCCCTCCACTTT.

The rearrangement joins TRBV6-2 or TRBV6-3 to TRBJ2-5; TRBD1 matches at 9 bases. Looked up from germline, CDR1 is MNHEY and CDR2 is SVGEGT. J lost 11 bases, V lost 6 bases, and 16 bases had no gene match. The CDR3 has 15 amino acids. Written as DNA, the CDR3 is TGTGCCAGCAGCTTAACAGGGGGCGGCCTTGCTGAGCAGTACTTC. This codes for CASSLTGGGLAEQYF.

A few counts support this clonotype. This chain connects TRBV4-3 to TRBJ2-2; D might be TRBD1 (5 bases). The germline V gene has CDR1 LGHNA and CDR2 YSLEER. The CDR3 has 16 residues. The V gene lost 0 bases and the J gene lost 4 bases, with 12 bases spanning the gap. CDR3 residues: CASSQDFPGSTGELFF. The CDR3 region has the DNA TGCGCCAGCAGCCAAGATTTTCCAGGGTCCACCGGGGAGCTGTTTTTT.

The chain employs TRBV12-3 or TRBV12-4 and TRBJ2-5; 11 bases match TRBD2. The J call is uncertain, as TRBJ2-1 better fits the DNA end. The length of the CDR3 is 16 residues. CDR3 amino acids: CASSFGTSGRQETQFF. The CDR3 DNA reads as TGTGCCAGCAGTTTCGGGACTAGCGGTCGCCAAGAGACCCAGTTCTTC.

Comments on this clonotype: An end of the junction differs from the germline gene, which may be a read error. The genes are TRBV5-1 and TRBJ2-2; D assignment may be TRBD1 or TRBD2 (5 bases each). CDR1 is SGHRS, CDR2 YFSETQ, per germline. The CDR3 has 14 amino acids. The CDR3: CAGSWDPNTGELFF. CDR3 sequence (DNA): TGCGCCGGCAGCTGGGACCCGAACACCGGGGAGCTGTTTTTT. The variable domain in full, completed from reference TRBV5-1 and TRBJ2-2, reads KAGVTQTPRYLIKTRGQQVTLSCSPISGHRSVSWYQQTPGQGLQFLFEYFSETQRNKGNFPGRFSGRQFSNSRSEMNVSTLELGDSALYLCAGSWDPNTGELFFGEGSRLTVL.

This clonotype has more than one count but fewer than ten. CDR3 sequence: CASSPEKGAGGYGYTF. The DNA for the CDR3 is TGTGCCAGCAGCCCAGAGAAGGGGGCGGGAGGCTATGGCTACACCTTC. This chain joins TRBV7-9 and TRBJ1-2; 7 bases map to TRBD1. The V segment lost 5 bases and the J segment 4 bases; nucleotides outside the gene matches: 13. Germline loops: CDR1 SEHNR, CDR2 FQNEAQ (reference sequence). This CDR3 comprises 16 residues.

Here the CDR3 reads CASSYTGQQYF. The CDR3 DNA sequence: TGTGCCAGCAGTTACACGGGACAGCAGTATTTT. The chain links TRBV6-2 or TRBV6-3 to TRBJ2-3; a possible D gene is TRBD1 (6 bases). This CDR3 is built from 11 residues. With 2 bases removed from V and 11 bases from J, the gap between germline ends came to 8 bases. Per germline, CDR1 MNHEY and CDR2 SVGEGT.

This clonotype was counted between two and nine times. The CDR3 loop is CSARGMGEKLFF. In DNA form, the CDR3 reads TGCAGTGCTAGAGGCATGGGGGAAAAACTGTTTTTT. V and J are TRBV20-1 and TRBJ1-4; D is undetermined. This CDR3 is 12 amino acids long. Deletions cut 1 base from V and 8 bases from J, with 8 bases between. Germline V CDR1 and CDR2: DFQATT, SNEGSKA (reference sequence).

In its sample, this clonotype was seen a few times. The genes are TRBV6-2 or TRBV6-3 and TRBJ2-1; D gene unclear. Germline V gene lookup returns CDR1 MNHEY and CDR2 SVGEGT. V dropped 7 bases and J dropped 7 bases, with 11 bases sitting between them. This CDR3 has 12 amino acids. In nucleotides, the CDR3 is TGTGCCAGCAATCAATTCGAGAATGAGCAGTTCTTC. Its translation is CASNQFENEQFF.

The gene calls are TRBV28 and TRBJ1-2; weak D call: TRBD1 (6 bases). Trimming left V 6 bases short and J 2 bases short, with 13 bases between. The CDR3 is 14 amino acids. Germline values: CDR1 MDHEN, CDR2 SYDVKM. The CDR3 region is CASSPGTLNYGYTF. The CDR3 coding sequence is TGTGCCAGCAGCCCCGGGACACTCAACTATGGCTACACCTTC.

V gene TRBV5-1 combines with J gene TRBJ2-3, with D possibly being TRBD1 or TRBD2 (5 bases each). The germline gives CDR1 SGHRS, CDR2 YFSETQ. V lost 4 bases and J 3 bases, leaving 9 bases between the germline ends. The CDR3 runs 13 residues. CDR3 region: CASSGDGTDTQYF. The CDR3 bases are TGCGCCAGCAGCGGGGACGGGACAGATACGCAGTATTTT. Full variable domain (missing parts from reference TRBV5-1 and TRBJ2-3): KAGVTQTPRYLIKTRGQQVTLSCSPISGHRSVSWYQQTPGQGLQFLFEYFSETQRNKGNFPGRFSGRQFSNSRSEMNVSTLELGDSALYLCASSGDGTDTQYFGPGTRLTVL.

This clonotype was found a few times. The chain joins TRBV12-3 or TRBV12-4 to TRBJ2-7, with 8 bases lining up with TRBD1. The CDR3 is 15 residues long. Trimming cost V 6 bases and J 3 bases; bases outside gene matches: 10. In nucleotides, the CDR3 is TGTGCCAGCAGCACAGACCGGACAGGGAGCTACGAGCAGTACTTC. This sequence encodes CASSTDRTGSYEQYF.